A single sample is the source of the 20 T cell receptor beta chains below, sequenced in a study of cytotoxic CD8 clonotypes in ibrutinib-treated CLL. Some clones are missing from TCRdb's copy, which holds only in-frame ones; the method was immunoSEQ multiplex PCR. Among some 70,000 clones, roughly two thirds were seen once, and the ten largest hold around 5.8%. The sample consisted of PBMCs, taken after 12 months of ibrutinib treatment. The source of these receptors is a human donor with chronic lymphocytic leukemia.

This chain links TRBV7-2 with TRBJ1-1, with TRBD1 as a possible D gene (5 bases). V was shortened by 0 bases and J by 8 bases, with 19 bases between the two germline ends. The CDR3 runs 16 residues. Looked up from germline, CDR1 is SGHTA and CDR2 is FQGNSA. CDR3 bases: TGTGCCAGCAGCTTAGCCGGGACCGCAAAGGCAGCCGAAGCTTTCTTT. Translating gives CASSLAGTAKAAEAFF.

The chain is built from TRBV6-1 and TRBJ1-2; unclear D gene. The CDR3 contains 12 residues. V was shortened by 6 bases and J by 7 bases, with 12 bases between the two germline ends. The germline CDR1 and CDR2 sequences are MNHNS and SASEGT. CDR3 protein: CASRGGLGGYTF. CDR3 coding DNA: TGTGCCAGCAGGGGAGGTTTAGGTGGCTACACCTTC.

The chain links TRBV15 to TRBJ2-3; 8 positions match TRBD1. V was pared by 3 bases and J by 3 bases, with 2 bases of the junction left unmatched. Germline CDR1 reads LNHNV; CDR2 reads YYDKDF (reference sequence). The CDR3 consists of 14 residues. As DNA, the CDR3 is TGTGCCACCAGCAGTGGACAGGGAACAGATACGCAGTATTTT. This encodes CATSSGQGTDTQYF.

This clone was seen only once. This rearrangement joins TRBV7-9 to TRBJ1-4; D is unclear. V was trimmed by 7 bases and J by 8 bases, leaving 17 bases between them. Germline CDR1 reads SEHNR; CDR2 reads FQNEAQ (reference sequence). This CDR3 is 14 amino acids long. The CDR3 DNA reads TGTGCCAGCACCCCCGGAAGTGTGATAGAAAAACTGTTTTTT. Translation: CASTPGSVIEKLFF.

The rearrangement uses TRBV5-1 and TRBJ1-2; D gene uncertain. This CDR3 comprises 13 residues. V was cut by 4 bases and J by 7 bases, with 14 bases left in between. Germline-derived CDR1 and CDR2 are SGHRS and YFSETQ. CDR3 coding DNA: TGCGCCAGCAGCATCGACTCGGGGAGTGGCTACACCTTC. This sequence encodes CASSIDSGSGYTF.

The chain employs TRBV4-3 and TRBJ2-7; no definite D call. The CDR3 runs to 14 residues. The V end lost 0 bases, the J end lost 3 bases, and 9 bases lay between the germline ends. Germline lookup yields CDR1 LGHNA and CDR2 YSLEER. The CDR3 DNA is TGCGCCAGCAGCCAAGATAGGGCCTTCTACGAGCAGTACTTC. It is translated as CASSQDRAFYEQYF.

V gene TRBV7-9 combines with J gene TRBJ1-5, with D possibly matching TRBD1 (6 bases). The CDR3 has 14 amino acids. Germline lookup yields CDR1 SEHNR and CDR2 FQNEAQ (reference sequence). The ends were cut back, 7 bases at V and 0 bases at J, with 10 bases in the middle. CDR3 in DNA: TGTGCCAGCAACCAAGGGGGTAGCAATCAGCCCCAGCATTTT. Protein product: CASNQGGSNQPQHF.

The chain carries TRBV6-1 and TRBJ1-2; TRBD1 matches at 7 bases. The CDR3 spans 12 residues. Germline CDR1 is MNHNS and CDR2 is SASEGT. V lost 7 bases and J lost 7; bases outside the gene matches: 6. CDR3 in DNA: TGTGCCAGCATGACAGGGTTCTCTGGCTACACCTTC. Translating gives CASMTGFSGYTF.

The chain has TRBV5-5 and TRBJ2-7; 10 nucleotides align to TRBD1. Germline-derived CDR1 and CDR2 are SGHKS and YYEKEE (reference sequence). The CDR3 has 14 residues. Trimming cost V 4 bases and J 9 bases; bases outside gene matches: 10. CDR3 residues: CASSIDRGRNLQYF. The CDR3 region has the DNA TGTGCCAGCAGCATCGACAGGGGGCGCAACTTGCAGTACTTC.

CDR3 sequence: CASSGHVAFF. The CDR3 DNA sequence: TGTGCCAGCAGCGGACACGTGGCTTTCTTT. The V call is TRBV7-2, the J call TRBJ1-1; TRBD1 is a possible D gene (5 bases). The CDR3 sequence is 10 residues long. Germline CDR1 and CDR2: SGHTA and FQGNSA. Between the trimmed V and J ends, which lost 5 bases and 11 bases, there was a span of 9 bases.

J is TRBJ2-3 and V is TRBV13; possibly TRBD1 for D (5 bases). The V end was cut by 5 bases, the J end by 3 bases, with 27 bases between. Germline V gives CDR1 PRHDT, CDR2 FYEKMQ (reference sequence). The CDR3 runs to 19 residues. The CDR3 sequence is CASSTTPRVGVGSTDTQYF. DNA for the CDR3: TGTGCCAGCAGCACTACCCCCCGGGTAGGGGTGGGGTCAACAGATACGCAGTATTTT.

This clone is a singleton in its sample. The chain employs TRBV9 and TRBJ1-4; 9 positions match TRBD1. Germline CDR1 reads SGDLS; CDR2 reads YYNGEE. The CDR3 is made up of 15 amino acids. J was trimmed by 8 bases and V by 3 bases; bases with no gene match: 8. The CDR3 loop is CASSARDREEEKLFF. The CDR3 nucleotides read TGTGCCAGCAGCGCACGGGACAGGGAGGAGGAAAAACTGTTTTTT.

The gene calls are TRBV27 and TRBJ1-5, with D unresolved. Germline V gene data show CDR1 as MNHEY and CDR2 as SMNVEV (reference sequence). The V and J ends lost 8 bases and 2 bases respectively, with 10 bases between them. The CDR3 is 13 amino acids. The DNA for the CDR3 is TGTGCCAGCTGGGAATCGGGCAATCAGCCCCAGCATTTT. Translated: CASWESGNQPQHF.

V and J are TRBV23-1 and TRBJ2-5; 10 bases agree with TRBD1. TRBV23-1 is reported as an ORF; its role is uncertain. The V segment lost 7 bases and the J segment 5 bases; nucleotides outside the gene matches: 10. The CDR3 length is 15 residues. DNA for the CDR3: TGCGCCAGCAACCCCCGACAGGGGGCTTCGGAGACCCAGTACTTC. Translation: CASNPRQGASETQYF.

V is TRBV27 and J is TRBJ2-7; 7 bases are shared with TRBD1. J lost 3 bases, V lost 5 bases, and 13 bases had no gene match. This CDR3 is 16 amino acids long. Germline assignment: CDR1 MNHEY and CDR2 SMNVEV (reference sequence). The DNA for the CDR3 is TGTGCCAGCAGTCGCACCCTTGGACAGGCCCTCTACGAGCAGTACTTC. Amino acids: CASSRTLGQALYEQYF.

V and J are TRBV14 and TRBJ1-2; TRBD1 agrees at 9 bases. Germline lookup yields CDR1 SGHDN and CDR2 FVKESK. The CDR3 is 14 residues long. V dropped 6 bases and J dropped 4; count of bases not matched to a gene: 6. In DNA form, the CDR3 reads TGTGCCAGCAGTGGGGGACAGGGAACCTATGGCTACACCTTC. Translated, it gives CASSGGQGTYGYTF.

CDR3 protein: CASRGTNTGELFF. The DNA for the CDR3 is TGTGCCAGTAGGGGCACGAACACCGGGGAGCTGTTTTTT. V is TRBV7-7 and J is TRBJ2-2, with D possibly matching TRBD1 (5 bases). Trimming removed 9 bases at V and 0 bases at J, with 8 bases between. The CDR3 totals 13 residues. The V gene's germline CDR1 is SSHAT and CDR2 FNYEAQ (reference sequence).

This chain links TRBV6-1 with TRBJ1-1; 9 bases are shared with TRBD1. V shed 8 bases and J 4 bases; nucleotides not matched to a gene: 8. CDR1 and CDR2 (germline): MNHNS, SASEGT. The CDR3 covers 14 residues. CDR3 bases: TGTGCCAGCCAACAGGGGGCGGGGCGCACTGAAGCTTTCTTT. Amino acids: CASQQGAGRTEAFF.

J is TRBJ2-7 and V is TRBV5-6, with 10 bases that match TRBD1. This CDR3 comprises 19 residues. Germline CDR1 and CDR2: SGHDT and YYEEEE. J was trimmed by 2 bases and V by 0 bases; bases with no gene match: 14. CDR3 bases: TGTGCCAGCAGCTTGGCTGGTGAGGGGACAGGGGCCCTTCCCTACGAGCAGTACTTC. It codes for CASSLAGEGTGALPYEQYF.

The chain recombines TRBV18 with TRBJ2-1, with D maybe TRBD2 (6 bases). The CDR3 covers 15 residues. V lost 4 bases, J lost 6 bases, and 16 bases lay in between. CDR1 KGHSH and CDR2 LQKENI come from the germline V gene. CDR3 residues: CASSQGTLSVNEQFF. DNA for the CDR3: TGTGCCAGCTCACAGGGGACTTTAAGCGTCAATGAGCAGTTCTTC.